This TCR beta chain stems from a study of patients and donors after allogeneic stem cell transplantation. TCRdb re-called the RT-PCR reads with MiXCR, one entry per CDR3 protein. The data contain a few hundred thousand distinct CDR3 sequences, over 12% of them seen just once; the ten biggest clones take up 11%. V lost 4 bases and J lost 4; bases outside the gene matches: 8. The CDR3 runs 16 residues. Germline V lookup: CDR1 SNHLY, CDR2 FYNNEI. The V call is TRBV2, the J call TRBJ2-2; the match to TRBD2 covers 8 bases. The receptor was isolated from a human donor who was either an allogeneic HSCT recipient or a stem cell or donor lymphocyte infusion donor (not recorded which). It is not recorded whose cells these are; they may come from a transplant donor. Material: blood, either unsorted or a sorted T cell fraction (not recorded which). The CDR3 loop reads CASSAVSGGGTGELFF. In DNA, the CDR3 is TGTGCCAGCAGTGCCGTCTCGGGGGGGGGCACCGGGGAGCTGTTTTTT.